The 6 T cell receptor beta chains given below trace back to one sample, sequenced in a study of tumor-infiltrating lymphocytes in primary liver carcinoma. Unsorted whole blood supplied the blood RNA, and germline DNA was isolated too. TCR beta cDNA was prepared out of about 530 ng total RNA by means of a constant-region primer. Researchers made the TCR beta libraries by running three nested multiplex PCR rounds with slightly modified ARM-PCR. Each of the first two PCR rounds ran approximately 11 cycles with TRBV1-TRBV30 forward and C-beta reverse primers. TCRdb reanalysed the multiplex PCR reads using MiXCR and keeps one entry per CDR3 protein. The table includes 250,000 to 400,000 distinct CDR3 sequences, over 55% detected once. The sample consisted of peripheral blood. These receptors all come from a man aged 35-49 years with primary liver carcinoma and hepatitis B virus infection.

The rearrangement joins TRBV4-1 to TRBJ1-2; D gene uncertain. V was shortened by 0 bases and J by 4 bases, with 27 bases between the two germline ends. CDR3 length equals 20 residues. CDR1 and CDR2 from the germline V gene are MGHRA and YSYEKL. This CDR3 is CASSQEGYPPATQPTYGYTF. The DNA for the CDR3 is TGCGCCAGCAGCCAAGAGGGGTACCCCCCCGCTACCCAACCTACCTATGGCTACACCTTC.

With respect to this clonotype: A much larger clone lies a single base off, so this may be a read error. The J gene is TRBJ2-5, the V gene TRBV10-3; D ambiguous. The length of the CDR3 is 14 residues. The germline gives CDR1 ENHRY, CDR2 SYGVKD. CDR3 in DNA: TGTGACATCAGTGAGTCTAACAGACAAGAGACCCAGTACTTC. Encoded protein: CDISESNRQETQYF.

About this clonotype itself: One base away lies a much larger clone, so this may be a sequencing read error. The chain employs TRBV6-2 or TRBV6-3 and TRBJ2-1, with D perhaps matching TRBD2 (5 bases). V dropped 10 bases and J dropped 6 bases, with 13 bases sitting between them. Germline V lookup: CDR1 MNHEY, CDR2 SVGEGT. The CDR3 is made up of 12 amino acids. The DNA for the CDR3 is TGTGCCACCAGGAGGCGGGCCAATGAGCAGTTCTTC. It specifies CATRRRANEQFF.

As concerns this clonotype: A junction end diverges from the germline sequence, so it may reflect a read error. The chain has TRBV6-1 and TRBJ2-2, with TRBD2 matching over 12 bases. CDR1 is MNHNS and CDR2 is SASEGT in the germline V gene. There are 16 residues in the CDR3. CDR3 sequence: CASGQGLAGNTGELFF. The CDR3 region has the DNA TGTGCCAGCGGTCAGGGACTAGCGGGTAACACAGGGGAGCTGTTTTTT.

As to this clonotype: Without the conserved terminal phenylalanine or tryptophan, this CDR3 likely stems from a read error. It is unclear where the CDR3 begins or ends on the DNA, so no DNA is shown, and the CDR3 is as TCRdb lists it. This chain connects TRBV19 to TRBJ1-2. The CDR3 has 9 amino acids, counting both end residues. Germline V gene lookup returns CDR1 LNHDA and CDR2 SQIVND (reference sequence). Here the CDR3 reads CASSIGVSA.

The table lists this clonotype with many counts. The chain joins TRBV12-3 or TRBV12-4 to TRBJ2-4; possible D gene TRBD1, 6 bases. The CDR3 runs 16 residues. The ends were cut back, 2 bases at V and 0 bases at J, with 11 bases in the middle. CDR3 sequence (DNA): TGTGCCAGCAGTTTATGGGGGCCCGGAGCCAAAAACATTCAGTACTTC. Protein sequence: CASSLWGPGAKNIQYF.